What follows are 5 T cell receptor beta chains derived from one specimen sequenced in a study of blood T cell repertoires in COVID-19. Method: immunoSEQ multiplex PCR; TCRdb's copy keeps in-frame clones and lacks some. Of roughly 82,000 clones in the sample, about 92% are singletons; the top ten hold under 1.1%. The sequenced material came from peripheral blood. All receptors come from a woman aged 45-59 years in a cohort sampled during active COVID-19.

This chain links TRBV5-1 with TRBJ2-1; TRBD2 matches 9 bases. Per the germline V gene, CDR1 is SGHRS and CDR2 is YFSETQ. The CDR3 sequence is 15 residues long. The V gene end was trimmed by 0 bases and the J gene end by 9 bases; junction bases not matched to a gene: 7. The CDR3 protein is CASSLAPGLAGEQFF. DNA for the CDR3: TGCGCCAGCAGCTTGGCCCCGGGACTAGCCGGTGAGCAGTTCTTC.

V gene TRBV3-1 (or the pseudogene TRBV3-2) combines with J gene TRBJ2-1, with D perhaps matching TRBD2 (6 bases). The V gene's germline CDR1 is LGHDT and CDR2 YNNKEL (reference sequence). V lost 0 bases and J 5 bases, leaving 23 bases between the germline ends. CDR3 length: 19 residues. DNA of the CDR3: TGTGCCAGCAGCCAAGATCGTTGGCCGCCGGGAGTAAATAACAATGAGCAGTTCTTC. It is translated as CASSQDRWPPGVNNNEQFF.

V gene TRBV6-6 combines with J gene TRBJ1-1; D is unresolved. This CDR3 has 15 amino acids. Trimming took off 7 bases at V and 3 bases at J, with 18 bases between the two ends. CDR1 and CDR2 from the germline V gene are MNHNY and SVGAGI (reference sequence). As DNA, the CDR3 is TGTGCCAGCATCGGGTCGGGTCGGGTAGACACTGAAGCTTTCTTT. This codes for CASIGSGRVDTEAFF.

This chain uses TRBV10-1 with TRBJ2-7; D possibly corresponds to TRBD2 (6 bases). Germline values: CDR1 WNHNN, CDR2 SYGVQD (reference sequence). The CDR3 has 14 amino acids. Trimming removed 9 bases from V and 2 bases from J, with 17 bases in between. In DNA form, the CDR3 reads TGCGCCAGTAGACCTAGGGAGGTGCCCTACGAGCAGTACTTC. Translation: CASRPREVPYEQYF.

The chain is built from TRBV5-1 and TRBJ2-7, with D maybe TRBD1 (5 bases). The V end was cut by 1 base, the J end by 9 bases, with 14 bases between. CDR1 SGHRS and CDR2 YFSETQ come from the germline V gene. CDR3 length: 13 residues. The CDR3 sequence: CASSLQGRVVQYF. The DNA of the CDR3 is TGCGCCAGCAGCTTGCAGGGCAGAGTGGTGCAGTACTTC.